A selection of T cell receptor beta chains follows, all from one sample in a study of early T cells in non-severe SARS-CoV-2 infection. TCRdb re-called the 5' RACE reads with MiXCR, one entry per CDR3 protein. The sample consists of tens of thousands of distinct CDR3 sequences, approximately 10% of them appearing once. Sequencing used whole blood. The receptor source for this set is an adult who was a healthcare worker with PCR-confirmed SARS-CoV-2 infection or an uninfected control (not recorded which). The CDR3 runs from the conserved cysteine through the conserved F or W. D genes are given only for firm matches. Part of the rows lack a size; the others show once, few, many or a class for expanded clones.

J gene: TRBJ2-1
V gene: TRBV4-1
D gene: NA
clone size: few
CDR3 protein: CASSHDRASQFF
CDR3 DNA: TGCGCCAGCAGCCACGACAGAGCTTCGCAGTTCTTC

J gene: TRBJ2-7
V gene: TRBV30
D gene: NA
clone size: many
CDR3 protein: CAWSDNLDRSF
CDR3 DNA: TGTGCCTGGAGTGATAACCTCGACAGATCGTTC

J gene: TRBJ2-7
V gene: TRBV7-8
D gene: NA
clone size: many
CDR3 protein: CASSLAPGTEQYF
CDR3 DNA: TGTGCCAGCAGCTTAGCGCCAGGGACCGAGCAGTACTTC

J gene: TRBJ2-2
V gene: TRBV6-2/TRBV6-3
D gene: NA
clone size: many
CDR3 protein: CATPAGENTGELFF
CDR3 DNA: TGTGCCACCCCCGCCGGAGAGAACACCGGGGAGCTGTTTTTT

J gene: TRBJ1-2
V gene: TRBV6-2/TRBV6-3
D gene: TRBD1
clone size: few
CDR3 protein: CASQRDSNYGYTF
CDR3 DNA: TGTGCCAGCCAACGGGACAGCAACTATGGCTACACCTTC

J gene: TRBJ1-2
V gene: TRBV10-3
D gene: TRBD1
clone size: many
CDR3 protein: CAIDGTGVTGYTF
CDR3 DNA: TGTGCCATCGATGGGACAGGGGTTACAGGCTACACCTTC

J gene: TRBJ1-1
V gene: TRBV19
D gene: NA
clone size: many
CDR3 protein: CASRGPGPNTEAFF
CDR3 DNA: TGTGCCAGTAGGGGGCCAGGACCGAACACTGAAGCTTTCTTT

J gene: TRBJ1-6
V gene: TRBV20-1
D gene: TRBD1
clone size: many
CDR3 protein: CSASLPGTGNSPLHF
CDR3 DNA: TGCAGTGCTAGCCTCCCCGGGACAGGGAATTCACCCCTCCACTTT

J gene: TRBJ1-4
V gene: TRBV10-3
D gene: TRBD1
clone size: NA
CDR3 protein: CAIKSRDRGAKLFF
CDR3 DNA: TGTGCCATCAAATCCCGGGACAGGGGTGCAAAACTGTTTTTT

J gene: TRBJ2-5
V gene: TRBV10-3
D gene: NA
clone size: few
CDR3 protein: CAISVRQGEETQYF
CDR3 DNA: TGTGCCATCAGTGTCCGGCAGGGCGAAGAGACCCAGTACTTC

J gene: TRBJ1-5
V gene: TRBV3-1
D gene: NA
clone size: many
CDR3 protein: CASSPKGWNQPQHF
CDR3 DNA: TGTGCCAGCAGCCCGAAGGGGTGGAATCAGCCCCAGCATTTT

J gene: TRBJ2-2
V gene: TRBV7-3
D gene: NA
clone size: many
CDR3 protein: CASSLKGITGELFF
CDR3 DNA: TGTGCCAGCAGCTTAAAAGGGATCACCGGGGAGCTGTTTTTT

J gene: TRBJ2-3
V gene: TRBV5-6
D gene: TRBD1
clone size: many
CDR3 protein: CASSWGTGGDTQYF
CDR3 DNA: TGTGCCAGCAGCTGGGGGACAGGAGGAGATACGCAGTATTTT